The clone carrying this TCR beta chain appeared a single time. The antigen remains unidentified. Primed by a sample-barcoded 5' primer and a J-beta primer mix, a second PCR proceeded for about 6 to 11 cycles. Each of the samples gave a minimum of 2.5 million paired-end reads that contained CDR3. TCRdb re-derived calls from the 5' RACE reads in MiXCR, one entry per CDR3 protein. Seen here are 980,000 or so distinct CDR3 sequences, 40% to 60% observed once, and the top ten hold roughly 13%. Isolation yielded PBMCs, at least 6.5 million per sample, in every case. This sample is part of a study of blood T cells in healthy people across ages. The study's findings and limits: Across the age range, TCR beta diversity per million T cells fell in a roughly linear way. As naive T cell percentage varied, TCR beta diversity correlated strongly with it.

Per germline, CDR1 DFQATT and CDR2 SNEGSKA (reference sequence). The CDR3 consists of 17 residues. V was clipped by 0 bases and J by 2 bases, with 16 bases between them. The chain links TRBV20-1 to TRBJ2-2, with D perhaps matching TRBD2 (6 bases). The TCR sequence derives from a man aged 25 to 40 in good health. Input material: blood. The DNA for the CDR3 is TGCAGTGCTAGAGAACTCCGAGGGACTGCAAACACCGGGGAGCTGTTTTTT. It codes for CSARELRGTANTGELFF.